These T cell receptor beta chains were read from a single sample in a study of beta chain features in type 1 diabetes. TCRdb's copy holds only in-frame clones and misses some; the assay was immunoSEQ multiplex PCR. The sample lists 150,000 to 200,000 clones, roughly 63% seen once, with around 0.08% in the top ten. The sequenced material came from naive CD4+ T cells from blood. These receptors all stem from a man aged 25-45 years with type 1 diabetes. Each CDR3 is given with its conserved first and last residue.

j_gene: TRBJ2-3
v_gene: TRBV30
CDR3aa: CAWSAGSTLGQYF

j_gene: TRBJ1-2
v_gene: TRBV10-3
CDR3aa: CAITSGQGQNYGYTF

j_gene: TRBJ1-1
v_gene: TRBV30
CDR3aa: CAWSVAQNTEAFF

j_gene: TRBJ2-1
v_gene: TRBV7-9
CDR3aa: CASSSSGVAEQFF

j_gene: TRBJ2-5
v_gene: TRBV29-1
CDR3aa: CSVAGEETQYF

j_gene: TRBJ2-5
v_gene: TRBV30
CDR3aa: CAWSVNNVQTQYF

j_gene: TRBJ1-2
v_gene: TRBV2
CDR3aa: CASSDPLGYGYTF

j_gene: TRBJ2-3
v_gene: TRBV29-1
CDR3aa: CSVVSGTSTDTQYF

j_gene: TRBJ2-5
v_gene: TRBV20-1
CDR3aa: CSANFQETQYF

j_gene: TRBJ2-4
v_gene: TRBV20-1
CDR3aa: CSARDFDQYF

j_gene: TRBJ2-4
v_gene: TRBV7-2
CDR3aa: CASSLVKAENIQYF

j_gene: TRBJ2-5
v_gene: TRBV6-5
CDR3aa: CASGVSLQETQYF

j_gene: TRBJ1-1
v_gene: TRBV30
CDR3aa: CAWSETGAEEAFF

j_gene: TRBJ2-7
v_gene: TRBV4-3
CDR3aa: CASSRMTGKGAYEQYF

j_gene: TRBJ1-2
v_gene: TRBV9
CDR3aa: CASSVDSYGYTF

j_gene: TRBJ2-3
v_gene: TRBV11-2
CDR3aa: CASSLEGLAGLDF

j_gene: TRBJ2-3
v_gene: TRBV4-1
CDR3aa: CASSPPPESSTDTQYF

j_gene: TRBJ2-7
v_gene: TRBV29-1
CDR3aa: CSVVHPGGAFVEQYF

j_gene: TRBJ2-5
v_gene: TRBV4-3
CDR3aa: CASSQDSFARTQYF

j_gene: TRBJ2-7
v_gene: TRBV28
CDR3aa: CASSPRPRGRTYEQYF

j_gene: TRBJ1-1
v_gene: TRBV29-1
CDR3aa: CSAPAGAMNTEAFF

j_gene: TRBJ2-5
v_gene: TRBV29-1
CDR3aa: CSVDRVFGETQYF

j_gene: TRBJ2-5
v_gene: TRBV9
CDR3aa: CASSVATGSGETQYF

j_gene: TRBJ1-2
v_gene: TRBV25-1
CDR3aa: CASSEHGYYGYTF

j_gene: TRBJ1-6
v_gene: TRBV29-1
CDR3aa: CSIRQNENSPLHF

j_gene: TRBJ2-2
v_gene: TRBV7-2
CDR3aa: CASSFTPTGELFF

j_gene: TRBJ2-5
v_gene: TRBV29-1
CDR3aa: CRGGDVGETQYF

j_gene: TRBJ1-1
v_gene: TRBV10-3
CDR3aa: CAAETGPGTEAFF

j_gene: TRBJ2-1
v_gene: TRBV7-9
CDR3aa: CASSSGLAGVNEQFF

j_gene: TRBJ2-3
v_gene: TRBV30
CDR3aa: CAWSHQGTQYF

j_gene: TRBJ2-1
v_gene: TRBV7-2
CDR3aa: CASSLSNEQFF

j_gene: TRBJ2-1
v_gene: TRBV25-1
CDR3aa: CASSSAGAGSYNEQFF

j_gene: TRBJ2-3
v_gene: TRBV6-5
CDR3aa: CASSLPPGGTQYF

j_gene: TRBJ2-5
v_gene: TRBV27
CDR3aa: CASSLWGGGTQYF

j_gene: TRBJ2-5
v_gene: TRBV5-4
CDR3aa: CASSFGQGGETQYF

j_gene: TRBJ1-1
v_gene: TRBV9
CDR3aa: CASSLRGDGYTEAFF

j_gene: TRBJ2-3
v_gene: TRBV2
CDR3aa: CASSAGASTDTQYF

j_gene: TRBJ1-4
v_gene: TRBV19
CDR3aa: CASSASGVATNEKLFF

j_gene: TRBJ2-4
v_gene: TRBV27
CDR3aa: CASSLGTGRDIQYF